The rows below give T cell receptor beta chains drawn from one sample of a study of beta chain features in type 1 diabetes. TCRdb's table, derived via immunoSEQ multiplex PCR, lists solely in-frame clones and lacks some. The data contain almost 250,000 clones, approximately 14% of them singletons. Sequencing input: naive CD4+ T cells from blood. Receptors originate from a middle-aged woman in good health. CDR3s include the opening cysteine and the closing phenylalanine or tryptophan. D genes are given only for firm matches. Some rows have no size entry. The others give once, few or many, or a class for an expanded clone.

V,size,J,D,CDR3,DNA
TRBV5-1,few,TRBJ1-2,-,CASSANDDSLYGYTF,TGCGCCAGCAGCGCAAACGACGACAGCCTCTATGGCTACACCTTC
TRBV4-1,-,TRBJ2-2,-,CASSFVGASGGELFF,TGTGCCAGCAGCTTCGTGGGGGCCTCGGGTGGGGAGCTGTTTTTT
TRBV19,few,TRBJ2-5,TRBD2,CASSPGGARETQYF,TGTGCCAGTAGCCCCGGGGGGGCCAGGGAGACCCAGTACTTC
TRBV2,few,TRBJ1-1,-,CASSEGQPANTEAFF,TGTGCCAGCAGCGAAGGACAGCCAGCGAACACTGAAGCTTTCTTT
TRBV5-1,few,TRBJ2-3,-,CASSSVGQSTDTQYF,TGCGCCAGCAGCTCAGTTGGGCAGAGCACAGATACGCAGTATTTT
TRBV5-1,-,TRBJ2-5,-,CASSLGRLRETQYF,TGCGCCAGCAGTTTGGGGCGTCTCAGGGAGACCCAGTACTTC
TRBV6-5,few,TRBJ2-1,TRBD2,CASTRGGGYNEQFF,TGTGCCAGCACGCGGGGGGGCGGGTACAATGAGCAGTTCTTC
TRBV9,-,TRBJ2-3,TRBD2,CASSSRTSYADTQYF,TGTGCCAGCAGCTCGCGGACTAGTTATGCAGATACGCAGTATTTT
TRBV4-3,-,TRBJ2-3,-,CASSLRGRAKGGDTQYF,TGCGCCAGCAGCCTTCGTGGGCGGGCCAAGGGGGGGGATACGCAGTATTTT
TRBV10-3,-,TRBJ2-6,TRBD1,CAISPGQGAGGANVLTF,TGTGCCATCAGTCCGGGACAGGGGGCTGGAGGGGCCAACGTCCTGACTTTC
TRBV2,few,TRBJ2-1,TRBD2,CASRASGGMQFF,TGTGCCAGCAGGGCTAGCGGGGGGATGCAGTTCTTC
TRBV7-9,-,TRBJ1-2,-,CASSLGQPYGYTF,TGTGCCAGCAGCTTAGGACAACCCTATGGCTACACCTTC
TRBV6-1,-,TRBJ2-3,-,CASTRGEATDTQYF,TGTGCCAGCACCCGCGGGGAGGCTACAGATACGCAGTATTTT
TRBV18,-,TRBJ1-1,TRBD1,CASSPLGGEGTEAFF,TGTGCCAGCTCACCACTAGGGGGCGAAGGCACTGAAGCTTTCTTT
TRBV6-5,-,TRBJ2-1,-,CASSYVGGGEQFF,TGTGCCAGCAGTTACGTAGGGGGGGGTGAGCAGTTCTTC
TRBV5-4,few,TRBJ2-7,TRBD2,CASSRTSGNEQYF,TGTGCCAGCAGCCGGACTAGCGGAAACGAGCAGTACTTC
TRBV5-1,-,TRBJ2-5,TRBD1,CASSDGQGGPETQYF,TGCGCCAGCAGCGATGGACAGGGCGGTCCAGAGACCCAGTACTTC
TRBV7-8,-,TRBJ1-2,-,CASSHLAGPETNYGYTF,TGTGCCAGCAGCCATTTGGCGGGGCCCGAGACTAACTATGGCTACACCTTC
TRBV25-1,few,TRBJ2-5,-,CASSEAGRRETQYF,TGTGCCAGCAGTGAGGCAGGAAGGCGAGAGACCCAGTACTTC
TRBV28,-,TRBJ2-3,TRBD1,CASSSPGQGTDTQYF,TGTGCCAGCAGTTCTCCGGGACAGGGCACAGATACGCAGTATTTT
TRBV5-1,-,TRBJ2-3,TRBD1,CASSSRTGGTDTQYF,TGCGCCAGCAGCTCGAGGACAGGGGGCACAGATACGCAGTATTTT
TRBV4-2,few,TRBJ1-4,TRBD1,CASSNRQGINEKLFF,TGTGCCAGCAGCAACAGACAGGGAATTAATGAAAAACTGTTTTTT
TRBV6-5,-,TRBJ2-5,TRBD1,CASGTGAQYQETQYF,TGTGCCAGCGGGACAGGGGCCCAGTACCAAGAGACCCAGTACTTC
TRBV5-6,-,TRBJ2-2,TRBD2,CASSLVGLAGTGELFF,TGTGCCAGCAGCTTGGTGGGGCTAGCGGGGACCGGGGAGCTGTTTTTT
TRBV5-1,few,TRBJ1-2,-,CASSLWSDYGYTF,TGCGCCAGCAGCTTGTGGTCAGACTATGGCTACACCTTC
TRBV5-5,-,TRBJ2-5,-,CASSQGTTLAWAQYF,TGTGCCAGCAGCCAGGGGACTACCCTTGCCTGGGCCCAGTACTTC